This TCR beta chain was identified in a study of T cells in Graves' hyperthyroidism and ophthalmopathy. V lost 4 bases and J lost 7, with 12 bases in between. CDR1 is SGHKS, CDR2 YYEKEE, per germline (reference sequence). The CDR3 has 12 residues. TCR beta CDR3 sequences were amplified from RNA transcripts. TCR CDR3 underwent first-round RT-PCR with the HTBI primer set. TCRdb reprocessed the multiplex PCR reads with MiXCR, giving one entry per CDR3 protein. Here the sample spans nearly 750,000 distinct CDR3 sequences, around a third being singletons. This clonotype was seen ten or more times. Its antigen is still unknown. Clinical symptoms, serum thyroxine, TRAb, thyroid ultrasound and orbital computed tomography informed diagnoses. Study-wide results and caveats: Stable hyperthyroidism was separated from ophthalmopathy by a model based on 13 V-J features. Most thyroid clonotypes with frequency above 0.001 were detected in blood.

Sequences were obtained from blood. This receptor was taken from a woman aged 40 to 49 with Graves' hyperthyroidism. This chain joins TRBV5-5 and TRBJ2-7; D may be TRBD2 (6 bases). CDR3 DNA sequence: TGTGCCAGCAGCCTGGGACTCAAGGAGCAGTACTTC. Translation: CASSLGLKEQYF.